Here is one TCR beta chain with its context. This clonotype occurred a few times. What antigen it recognizes has not been identified. Base qualities are missing; no much larger clone stands one base away. The sample belongs to a study of response to subunit inactivated influenza vaccine (dated by TCRdb to 2016 to 2019). For the wider study: To follow how T cells responded to a trivalent subunit inactivated influenza vaccine, the researchers relied on deep quantitative profiling of the T cell receptor repertoire.

Via the germline V gene, CDR1 is MDHEN and CDR2 SYDVKM. The V end gives up 6 bases and the J end 3 bases, leaving 16 bases in the junction not matched to a gene. The CDR3 holds 18 amino acids from the cysteine to the phenylalanine. This entry keeps only the CDR3 DNA: 54 bases, framed from base 1. Libraries were made using RT-PCR. TCRdb records Illumina HiSeq 2500 as the sequencer. TCRdb reran the public reads through fastp at Q25 and MiXCR, keeping productive beta chains. Records with the same CDR3 protein are collapsed into one entry carrying the most frequent genes and DNA. For this sample the table gives 560,000 or so distinct CDR3 sequences, of which 7.6% were detected only once. The ten biggest clones cover around 13% of the sample. Summary of the overall study and its limitations: According to the authors, only a limited number of new T cells may be recruited by each seasonal influenza vaccination.

Recombination connected TRBV28 to TRBJ1-3; TRBD1 agrees with 8 junctional bases. This receptor was obtained from a man aged 45 to 75 who received an inactivated influenza vaccine. Donor details come from another sample of the same person, matched by shared clones. Sequencing used PBMCs from blood, obtained less than 30 months after vaccination. The CDR3 region: CASSQGGGQGAGGNTIYF. The nucleotide sequence is given as TGTGCCAGCAGCCAAGGAGGAGGACAGGGTGCTGGTGGAAACACCATATATTTT. Full variable domain (CDR3 extended with the reference TRBV28 and TRBJ1-3 proteins): DVKVTQSSRYLVKRTGEKVFLECVQDMDHENMFWYRQDPGLGLRLIYFSYDVKMKEKGDIPEGYSVSREKKERFSLILESASTNQTSMYLCASSQGGGQGAGGNTIYFGEGSWLTVV.